This T cell receptor beta chain derives from a study of T cells after yellow fever vaccination. Study details: SMART-Seq v4 Ultra Low Input prepared the low-cell-number fractions.

Study findings and constraints: Subsequent booster samples again held most clones from primary vaccination (96% CD4, over 80% CD8). Bulk-population clonotypes that are abundant could appear as contaminants in FACS-sorted repertoires.

Trimming took 3 bases from V and 10 from J, leaving 18 bases between them. Germline CDR1 is DFQATT and CDR2 is SNEGSKA (reference sequence). The CDR3 consists of 14 residues. At least ten counts were recorded for this clonotype. Its antigen is currently unknown. MiXCR was run by TCRdb on the 5' RACE reads, yielding one entry per CDR3 protein. The sample has some 240,000 distinct CDR3 sequences, approximately 3.5% seen once; the top ten hold about 20%. The receptor was isolated from a man aged 18 to 30 who received the YFV17D yellow fever vaccine. This sample comprised PBMCs, obtained 15 days after the yellow fever booster vaccination. V gene TRBV20-1 combines with J gene TRBJ1-4; possible D gene TRBD1, 5 bases. CDR3 protein: CSASPRQGLGKLFF. The CDR3 bases are TGCAGTGCTAGTCCGAGGCAGGGCCTGGGAAAACTGTTTTTT.